The 10 T cell receptor beta chains below all came from one sample that was sequenced in a study of T cell responses to AZD1222 COVID-19 vaccine. Only in-frame clones appear in the TCRdb table, and some are missing; sequencing was by immunoSEQ multiplex PCR. This sample has around 44,000 clones, with 65% to 90% found just once. Here the sequenced sample was peripheral blood, taken 28 days after the second AZD1222 dose. Source of these receptors: an adult who received the AZD1222 COVID-19 vaccine.

This clone is a singleton in its sample. The J gene is TRBJ1-4, the V gene TRBV4-1, with D perhaps matching TRBD1 (6 bases). This CDR3 is built from 17 residues. Trimming took 1 base from V and 0 from J, leaving 12 bases between them. Germline assignment: CDR1 MGHRA and CDR2 YSYEKL. This CDR3 is CASSQVLRQATNEKLFF. The CDR3 DNA is TGCGCCAGCAGCCAAGTTTTGAGACAGGCAACTAATGAAAAACTGTTTTTT.

The chain links TRBV20-1 to TRBJ1-4; D is unclear. CDR1 and CDR2 (germline): DFQATT, SNEGSKA (reference sequence). The CDR3 is 11 amino acids. V shed 6 bases and J shed 8 bases, with 10 bases lying between them. DNA of the CDR3: TGCAGTGCCAATGGTCCAGAAAAACTGTTTTTT. Translated: CSANGPEKLFF.

The chain employs TRBV19 and TRBJ2-5; no definite D call. The CDR3 runs 10 residues. CDR1 is LNHDA, CDR2 SQIVND, per germline (reference sequence). The V and J ends lost 9 bases and 7 bases respectively, with 9 bases between them. The CDR3 bases are TGTGCCAGCGCCGGTAGGACCCAGTACTTC. Protein: CASAGRTQYF.

The V gene is TRBV11-2, the J gene TRBJ2-5; D gene uncertain. In germline, CDR1 is SGHAT, CDR2 FQNNGV. The V end was cut by 5 bases, the J end by 5 bases, with 12 bases between. This CDR3 comprises 13 residues. The CDR3: CASSGSPGETQYF. DNA of the CDR3: TGTGCCAGCAGCGGGTCCCCTGGGGAGACCCAGTACTTC.

The rearrangement uses TRBV7-3 and TRBJ2-3; D remains unclear. V was cut by 2 bases and J by 0 bases, with 3 bases left in between. Per the germline V gene, CDR1 is SGHTA and CDR2 is FQGTGA. This CDR3 spans 13 amino acids. CDR3 nucleotides: TGTGCCAGCAGCTTAGCGAGCACAGATACGCAGTATTTT. As protein: CASSLASTDTQYF.

This chain uses TRBV27 with TRBJ2-1; 8 positions agree with TRBD1. Per the germline V gene, CDR1 is MNHEY and CDR2 is SMNVEV (reference sequence). This CDR3 comprises 15 residues. Trimming took 6 bases from V and 3 from J; bases not matched to a gene: 7. CDR3 sequence: CASSWTGSIYNEQFF. CDR3 nucleotides: TGTGCCAGCAGCTGGACAGGGAGTATCTACAATGAGCAGTTCTTC.

The genes are TRBV30 and TRBJ2-1; D may correspond to TRBD1 or TRBD2 (5 bases each). The ends were cut back, 3 bases at V and 9 bases at J, with 9 bases in the middle. The germline CDR1 and CDR2 sequences are GTSNPN and SVGIG (reference sequence). This CDR3 is 11 amino acids long. The CDR3 region is CAWRRGREQFF. The CDR3 nucleotides read TGTGCCTGGAGGAGGGGACGTGAGCAGTTCTTC.

The chain joins TRBV6-5 to TRBJ2-3, with D tentatively TRBD1 or TRBD2 (7 bases each). The germline V and J ends were trimmed by 2 bases and 3 bases, with 12 bases remaining between them. The CDR3 has 15 amino acids. CDR1 and CDR2 (germline): MNHEY, SVGAGI. The CDR3 nucleotides are TGTGCCAGCAGTTACGGCAGGGGGGGGACAGATACGCAGTATTTT. This translates into CASSYGRGGTDTQYF.

This clone came up a few times. This rearrangement joins TRBV6-5 to TRBJ1-1, with D perhaps matching TRBD1 (5 bases). The CDR3 spans 12 residues. CDR1 MNHEY and CDR2 SVGAGI come from the germline V gene. Trimming cost V 4 bases and J 5 bases, with 8 bases left between them. CDR3 nucleotide sequence: TGTGCCAGCAGTTTTCGGGGGACTGAAGCTTTCTTT. Its protein product is CASSFRGTEAFF.

The gene calls are TRBV6-7 and TRBJ1-2; D is possibly TRBD1 (5 bases). TRBV6-7 is an ORF for which the function is uncertain. Trimming took 2 bases from V and 1 from J, leaving 11 bases between them. This CDR3 spans 15 amino acids. The DNA of the CDR3 is TGTGCCAGCAGTTACGGGTACAGGAGTAACTATGGCTACACCTTC. Amino acids: CASSYGYRSNYGYTF.